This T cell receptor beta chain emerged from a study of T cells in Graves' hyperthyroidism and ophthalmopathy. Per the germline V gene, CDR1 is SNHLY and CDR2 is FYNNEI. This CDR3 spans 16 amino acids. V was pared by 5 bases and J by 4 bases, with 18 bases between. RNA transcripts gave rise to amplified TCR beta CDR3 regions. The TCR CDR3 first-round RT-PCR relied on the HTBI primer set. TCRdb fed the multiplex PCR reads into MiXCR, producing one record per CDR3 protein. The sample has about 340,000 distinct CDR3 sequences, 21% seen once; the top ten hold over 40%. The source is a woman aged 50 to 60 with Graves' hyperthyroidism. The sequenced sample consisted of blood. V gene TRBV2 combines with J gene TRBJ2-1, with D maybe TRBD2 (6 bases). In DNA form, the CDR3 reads TGTGCCAGCAGTCCTTATGCGGGGAGGAGGTACAATGAGCAGTTCTTC. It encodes CASSPYAGRRYNEQFF.